Below, one T cell receptor (beta chain) is given with its context. The data are from a study of low-dose radiotherapy and immunotherapy resistance in tumors. Study context: Doses of 0.5 Gy per fraction every 2 weeks, totaling 6.5 Gy, went to Cohort 1. 1 Gy per fraction was delivered to Cohort 2 every two weeks, for 13 Gy total over 26 weeks. Both drugs were delivered intravenously to patients (nivolumab 240 mg every two weeks and ipilimumab 1 mg/kg every six weeks). The 200 mg/m2 dose of intravenous cyclophosphamide was given every two weeks, one day before radiation and immunotherapy.

J was trimmed by 5 bases and V by 2 bases; bases with no gene match: 0. The CDR3 has 14 residues. Germline CDR1 is MNHEY and CDR2 is SVGEGT. TRAV and TRBV primers primed cDNA for both TCRalpha and TCRbeta. TCR amplification involved approximately 20 PCR cycles with a constant-region primer and V-primer adapter. TCRdb used MiXCR to reprocess the reads, holding one entry per CDR3 protein. The data contain tens of thousands of distinct CDR3 sequences, roughly 28% of them singletons. Indicated time point: before trial treatment. The specimen was PBMCs, collected before treatment. The sequence was obtained from a male donor with gallbladder cancer. V gene TRBV6-2 or TRBV6-3 combines with J gene TRBJ2-2; TRBD2 matches at 9 bases. Written as DNA, the CDR3 is TGTGCCAGCAGTTACAGCGGGAGGACCGGGGAGCTGTTTTTT. Its translation: CASSYSGRTGELFF.